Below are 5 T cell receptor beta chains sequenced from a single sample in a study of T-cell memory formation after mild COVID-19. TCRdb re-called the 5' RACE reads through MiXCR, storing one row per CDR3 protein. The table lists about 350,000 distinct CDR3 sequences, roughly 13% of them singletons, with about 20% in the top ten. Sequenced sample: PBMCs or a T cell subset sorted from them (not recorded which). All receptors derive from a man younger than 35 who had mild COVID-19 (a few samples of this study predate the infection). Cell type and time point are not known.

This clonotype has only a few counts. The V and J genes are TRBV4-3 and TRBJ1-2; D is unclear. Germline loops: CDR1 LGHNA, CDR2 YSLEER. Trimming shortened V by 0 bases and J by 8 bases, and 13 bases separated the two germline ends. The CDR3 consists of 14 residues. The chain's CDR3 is CASSQDNRPGGYTF. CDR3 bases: TGCGCCAGCAGCCAAGATAACCGCCCCGGCGGCTACACCTTC.

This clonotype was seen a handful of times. The CDR3 DNA reads as TGCGCCAGCAGCCACCCACTCCCGTCGTCGTATTTT. This codes for CASSHPLPSSYF. The chain links TRBV5-1 to TRBJ2-3; D remains unclear. Looked up from germline, CDR1 is SGHRS and CDR2 is YFSETQ. Between the trimmed V and J ends, which lost 4 bases and 14 bases, there was a span of 17 bases. The CDR3 is made up of 12 amino acids.

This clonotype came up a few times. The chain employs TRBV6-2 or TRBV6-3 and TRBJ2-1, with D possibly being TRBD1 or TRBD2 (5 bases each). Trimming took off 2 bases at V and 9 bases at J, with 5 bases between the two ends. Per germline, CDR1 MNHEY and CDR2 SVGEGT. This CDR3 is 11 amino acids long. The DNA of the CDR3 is TGTGCCAGCAGTTACGGGGGTGAGCAGTTCTTC. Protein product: CASSYGGEQFF.

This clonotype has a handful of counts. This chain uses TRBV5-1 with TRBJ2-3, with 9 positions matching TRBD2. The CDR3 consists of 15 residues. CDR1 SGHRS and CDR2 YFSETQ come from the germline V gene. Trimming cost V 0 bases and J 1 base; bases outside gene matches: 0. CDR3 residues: CASSLERGGTDTQYF. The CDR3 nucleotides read TGCGCCAGCAGCTTGGAGCGGGGGGGCACAGATACGCAGTATTTT.

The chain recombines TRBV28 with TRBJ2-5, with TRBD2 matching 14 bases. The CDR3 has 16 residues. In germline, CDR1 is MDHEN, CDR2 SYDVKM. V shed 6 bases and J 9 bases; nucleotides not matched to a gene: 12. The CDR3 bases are TGTGCCAGCAGGACTAGCGGGGGGGCTAAACGGGTGCCCCAGTACTTC. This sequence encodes CASRTSGGAKRVPQYF.